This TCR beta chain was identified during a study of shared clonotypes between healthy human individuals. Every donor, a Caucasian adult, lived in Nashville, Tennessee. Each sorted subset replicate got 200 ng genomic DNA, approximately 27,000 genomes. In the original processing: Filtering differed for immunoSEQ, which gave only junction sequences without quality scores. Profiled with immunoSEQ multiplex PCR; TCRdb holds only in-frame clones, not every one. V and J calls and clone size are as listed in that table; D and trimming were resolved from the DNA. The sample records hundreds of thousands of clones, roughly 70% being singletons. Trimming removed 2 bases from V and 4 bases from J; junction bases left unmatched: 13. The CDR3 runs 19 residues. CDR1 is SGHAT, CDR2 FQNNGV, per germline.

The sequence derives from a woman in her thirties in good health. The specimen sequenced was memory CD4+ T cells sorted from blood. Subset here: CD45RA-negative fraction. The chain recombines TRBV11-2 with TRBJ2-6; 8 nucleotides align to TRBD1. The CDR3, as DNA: TGTGCCAGCAGCTTAAGGCGGGGCAGGGGGCTAACCGGGGCCAACGTCCTGACTTTC. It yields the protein CASSLRRGRGLTGANVLTF.